The 22 T cell receptor beta chains below were found in one sample sequenced in a study of T cells after yellow fever vaccination. TCRdb re-called the 5' RACE reads through MiXCR, storing one row per CDR3 protein. The sample holds 150,000 to 200,000 distinct CDR3 sequences; 8% to 13% are singletons and the top ten take less than 40%. The sequenced sample was CD8+ T cells sorted from PBMCs, obtained 15 days after the yellow fever booster vaccination. The source is a man aged 18 to 30 who received the YFV17D yellow fever vaccine.

The chain uses TRBV27 and TRBJ2-7, with 9 bases lining up with TRBD1. Germline trimming cut 4 bases from V and 3 bases from J; bases unmatched to any gene: 10. Per the germline V gene, CDR1 is MNHEY and CDR2 is SMNVEV (reference sequence). The CDR3 spans 16 residues. For the CDR3, the DNA is TGTGCCAGCAGTTCCACCGGGACAGGGACTGTCTACGAGCAGTACTTC. Its translation: CASSSTGTGTVYEQYF.

The rearrangement links TRBV2 to TRBJ2-5, with 8 bases aligning to TRBD1. The V gene end was trimmed by 4 bases and the J gene end by 3 bases; junction bases not matched to a gene: 7. The germline V gene has CDR1 SNHLY and CDR2 FYNNEI. This CDR3 is 15 amino acids long. The chain's CDR3 is CASSGRDRQEETQYF. Written as DNA, the CDR3 is TGTGCCAGCAGTGGCCGGGACAGGCAAGAAGAGACCCAGTACTTC.

This clonotype came up a few times. The chain joins TRBV3-1 to TRBJ2-1; TRBD1 matches 9 bases. V trimming: 0 bases; J trimming: 4 bases; junction bases outside the gene matches: 4. The CDR3 is made up of 16 amino acids. Germline assignment: CDR1 LGHDT and CDR2 YNNKEL (reference sequence). The CDR3 sequence: CASSQEGQGIYNEQFF. CDR3 sequence (DNA): TGTGCCAGCAGCCAAGAAGGACAGGGGATATACAATGAGCAGTTCTTC.

V and J are TRBV9 and TRBJ2-7, with TRBD2 identical over 10 bases. This CDR3 is built from 14 residues. From germline, CDR1 is SGDLS and CDR2 YYNGEE. V shed 4 bases, J shed 6 bases, and the junction held 7 bases outside the gene matches. The CDR3 region has the DNA TGTGCCAGCAGCTCCGGGACTAGCGCAGGCGAGCAGTACTTC. Protein product: CASSSGTSAGEQYF.

This clonotype appeared a few times. The V call is TRBV4-1, the J call TRBJ2-7; TRBD2 agrees at 12 bases. Germline CDR1 and CDR2: MGHRA and YSYEKL. The ends lost 4 bases at V and 1 base at J; junction bases unmatched: 5. This CDR3 contains 16 residues. The CDR3 DNA is TGCGCCAGCAGCCCCGGACTAGCGGGGCCATCCTACGAGCAGTACGTC. Encoded protein: CASSPGLAGPSYEQYV.

This clonotype was seen a handful of times. The V and J genes are TRBV10-2 and TRBJ2-7; D gene unclear. Trimming stripped 6 bases from V and 5 bases from J, with 5 bases between. The CDR3 extends over 10 amino acids. CDR1 and CDR2 from the germline V gene are WSHSY and SAAADI. The chain's CDR3 is CASRLNEQYF. The CDR3 DNA reads as TGCGCCAGCAGGCTGAACGAGCAGTACTTC.

This chain joins TRBV9 and TRBJ1-1; D perhaps matches TRBD1 (6 bases). The CDR3 totals 13 residues. Germline CDR1 reads SGDLS; CDR2 reads YYNGEE. V was cut by 0 bases and J by 4 bases, with 7 bases left in between. The CDR3 nucleotides are TGTGCCAGCAGCGTAGAAGGGGGCACTGAAGCTTTCTTT. It codes for CASSVEGGTEAFF.

This clonotype has a handful of counts. The chain couples TRBV27 to TRBJ2-7; 7 bases align to TRBD1. CDR1 and CDR2 from the germline V gene are MNHEY and SMNVEV (reference sequence). This CDR3 spans 14 amino acids. V trimming: 5 bases; J trimming: 0 bases; junction bases outside the gene matches: 4. The CDR3 loop is CASSVTGVSYEQYF. Here the CDR3 DNA reads TGTGCCAGCAGTGTAACAGGGGTCTCCTACGAGCAGTACTTC.

This clonotype came up a few times. The rearrangement joins TRBV4-3 to TRBJ1-4, with 10 bases identical to TRBD1. The germline CDR1 and CDR2 sequences are LGHNA and YSLEER. V shed 1 base, J shed 0 bases, and the junction held 2 bases outside the gene matches. This CDR3 comprises 17 residues. The CDR3 here is CASSQGQGAATNEKLFF. The DNA for the CDR3 is TGCGCCAGCAGCCAAGGACAGGGGGCTGCAACTAATGAAAAACTGTTTTTT.

This clonotype was counted many times. The J gene is TRBJ2-7, the V gene TRBV6-6; 9 bases are shared with TRBD1. CDR3 length: 15 residues. CDR1 MNHNY and CDR2 SVGAGI come from the germline V gene (reference sequence). The trim removed 6 bases at V and 2 bases at J, leaving 8 bases unmatched. Written as DNA, the CDR3 is TGTGCCAGCAGCGGCGGGGGACAGGGCACCTACGAGCAGTACTTC. It yields the protein CASSGGGQGTYEQYF.

This clonotype was detected many times. J is TRBJ2-3 and V is TRBV12-5, with D perhaps TRBD2 (6 bases). Germline CDR1 and CDR2: LGHNT and FRNRAP. V was clipped by 2 bases and J by 1 base, with 19 bases between them. The CDR3 has 18 residues. CDR3: CASGLTPLKASGTDTQYF. CDR3 nucleotide sequence: TGTGCTAGTGGTTTGACCCCCCTGAAGGCTAGCGGCACAGATACGCAGTATTTT.

This clonotype was observed a handful of times. V gene TRBV7-9 combines with J gene TRBJ2-1; D call uncertain. There are 13 residues in the CDR3. Trimming removed 4 bases from V and 10 bases from J, with 14 bases in between. CDR1 and CDR2 from the germline V gene are SEHNR and FQNEAQ (reference sequence). The CDR3 sequence: CASSSTSIREQFF. The CDR3, as DNA: TGTGCCAGCAGCTCTACCAGCATCCGGGAGCAGTTCTTC.

Only a few counts were recorded for this clonotype. This chain joins TRBV7-2 and TRBJ1-1, with D maybe TRBD1 (5 bases). Germline V gene data show CDR1 as SGHTA and CDR2 as FQGNSA. CDR3 length equals 14 residues. Deletions cut 6 bases from V and 4 bases from J, with 15 bases between. CDR3 sequence reads: CASRSSGAGTEAFF. In nucleotides, the CDR3 is TGTGCCAGCAGGTCTAGTGGGGCCGGCACTGAAGCTTTCTTT. The full variable domain, its missing parts supplied by reference TRBV7-2 and TRBJ1-1, is GAGVSQSPSNKVTEKGKDVELRCDPISGHTALYWYRQSLGQGLEFLIYFQGNSAPDKSGLPSDRFSAERTGGSVSTLTIQRTQQEDSAVYLCASRSSGAGTEAFFGQGTRLTVV.

This clonotype was observed a few times. The genes are TRBV6-5 and TRBJ2-1; the match to TRBD2 covers 11 bases. Germline V gene sequence: CDR1 MNHEY, CDR2 SVGAGI. The CDR3 has 18 amino acids. V shed 0 bases and J 1 base; nucleotides not matched to a gene: 5. CDR3 region: CASSYSSGGAESYNEQFF. In nucleotides, the CDR3 is TGTGCCAGCAGTTACTCTAGCGGGGGGGCCGAGTCCTACAATGAGCAGTTCTTC.

A few counts support this clonotype. This chain links TRBV6-2 or TRBV6-3 with TRBJ2-3, with 7 bases matching TRBD2. V dropped 5 bases and J dropped 1; count of bases not matched to a gene: 9. Germline V CDR1 and CDR2: MNHEY, SVGEGT. CDR3 length: 16 amino acids. This CDR3 reads CASSRLAGVGTDTQYF. The CDR3 region has the DNA TGTGCCAGCAGTCGACTGGCGGGGGTCGGCACAGATACGCAGTATTTT.

This clonotype has just a few counts. This chain connects TRBV5-1 to TRBJ2-7; D ambiguous. The germline gives CDR1 SGHRS, CDR2 YFSETQ. The length of the CDR3 is 15 residues. Trimming cost V 3 bases and J 6 bases, with 19 bases left between them. CDR3 DNA sequence: TGCGCCAGCAGCTCCGCACAAGACTTTTCTCTCGAGCAGTACTTC. Its protein is CASSSAQDFSLEQYF. The variable domain in full, completed from reference TRBV5-1 and TRBJ2-7, reads KAGVTQTPRYLIKTRGQQVTLSCSPISGHRSVSWYQQTPGQGLQFLFEYFSETQRNKGNFPGRFSGRQFSNSRSEMNVSTLELGDSALYLCASSSAQDFSLEQYFGPGTRLTVT.

This clonotype was detected a few times. J is TRBJ2-1 and V is TRBV29-1; D remains ambiguous. The CDR3 loop spans 16 amino acids. The germline CDR1 and CDR2 sequences are SQVTM and ANQGSEA. V was cut by 0 bases and J by 5 bases, with 17 bases left in between. CDR3 sequence (DNA): TGCAGCGTTGAAGAGTGGGCCCCCGGAACGGACAATGAGCAGTTCTTC. This encodes CSVEEWAPGTDNEQFF.

There are many counts of this clonotype. The rearrangement uses TRBV7-3 and TRBJ2-3, with no clear D. This CDR3 contains 13 residues. Trimming took 4 bases from V and 2 from J, leaving 7 bases between them. Germline lookup yields CDR1 SGHTA and CDR2 FQGTGA. In DNA, the CDR3 is TGTGCCAGCAGCTCACGGGTCACAGATACGCAGTATTTT. As protein: CASSSRVTDTQYF. The whole variable domain, filled in from reference TRBV7-3 and TRBJ2-3, reads GAGVSQTPSNKVTEKGKYVELRCDPISGHTALYWYRQSLGQGPEFLIYFQGTGAADDSGLPNDRFFAVRPEGSVSTLKIQRTERGDSAVYLCASSSRVTDTQYFGPGTRLTVL.

This clonotype was picked up a small number of times. The rearrangement links TRBV7-2 to TRBJ1-1, with 7 bases that match TRBD1. CDR1 and CDR2 (germline): SGHTA, FQGNSA. Trimming cost V 5 bases and J 4 bases; bases outside gene matches: 10. The CDR3 is 15 amino acids. CDR3 protein: CASSPPPGQTTEAFF. The CDR3 DNA follows: TGTGCCAGCAGCCCCCCGCCGGGACAGACCACTGAAGCTTTCTTT. Using reference TRBV7-2 and TRBJ1-1 for the parts outside the CDR3, the full variable domain is GAGVSQSPSNKVTEKGKDVELRCDPISGHTALYWYRQSLGQGLEFLIYFQGNSAPDKSGLPSDRFSAERTGGSVSTLTIQRTQQEDSAVYLCASSPPPGQTTEAFFGQGTRLTVV.

This chain uses TRBV6-5 with TRBJ2-2, with D possibly matching TRBD1 (5 bases). CDR1 is MNHEY and CDR2 is SVGAGI in the germline V gene. Trimming cost V 0 bases and J 6 bases, with 14 bases left between them. CDR3 length equals 16 residues. CDR3 DNA sequence: TGTGCCAGCAGTTACTCGAGTGGTGGGGCAGCCGGGGAGCTGTTTTTT. It translates to CASSYSSGGAAGELFF.

This clonotype was seen more than once but under ten times. This rearrangement joins TRBV12-3 or TRBV12-4 to TRBJ1-1; D unclear. V shed 1 base and J shed 5 bases, with 8 bases lying between them. This CDR3 is built from 13 residues. The CDR3 bases are TGTGCCAGCAGTTTAGGGTGGGGTACTGAAGCTTTCTTT. Translated, it gives CASSLGWGTEAFF.

This chain links TRBV4-1 with TRBJ1-2, with D perhaps matching TRBD1 (6 bases). The V gene lost 1 base and the J gene lost 7 bases, with 10 bases spanning the gap. This CDR3 spans 13 amino acids. CDR1 is MGHRA and CDR2 is YSYEKL in the germline V gene. The CDR3 DNA follows: TGCGCCAGCAGCCAAGTGGGGGGCTTTGGCTACACCTTC. It translates to CASSQVGGFGYTF.